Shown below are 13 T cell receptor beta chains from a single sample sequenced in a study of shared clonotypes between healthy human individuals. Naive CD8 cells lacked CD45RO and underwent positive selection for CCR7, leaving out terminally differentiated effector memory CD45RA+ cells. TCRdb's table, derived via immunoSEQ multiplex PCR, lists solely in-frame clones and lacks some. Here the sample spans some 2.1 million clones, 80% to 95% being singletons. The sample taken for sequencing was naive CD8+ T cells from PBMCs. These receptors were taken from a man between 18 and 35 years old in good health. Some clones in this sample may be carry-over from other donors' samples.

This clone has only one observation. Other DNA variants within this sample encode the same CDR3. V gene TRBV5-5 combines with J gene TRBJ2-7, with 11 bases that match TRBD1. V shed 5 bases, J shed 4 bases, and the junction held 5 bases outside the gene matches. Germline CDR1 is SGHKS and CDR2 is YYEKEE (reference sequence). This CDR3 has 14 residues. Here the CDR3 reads CASSLRDRGYEQYF. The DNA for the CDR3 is TGTGCCAGCAGTTTACGGGACAGGGGGTACGAGCAGTACTTC.

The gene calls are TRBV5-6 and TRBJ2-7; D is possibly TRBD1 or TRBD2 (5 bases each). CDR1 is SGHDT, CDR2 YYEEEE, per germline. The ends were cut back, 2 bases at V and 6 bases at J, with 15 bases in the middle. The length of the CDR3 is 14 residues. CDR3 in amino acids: CASSLGQRGLEQYF. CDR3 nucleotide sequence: TGTGCCAGCAGCTTAGGGCAGAGGGGCCTCGAGCAGTACTTC.

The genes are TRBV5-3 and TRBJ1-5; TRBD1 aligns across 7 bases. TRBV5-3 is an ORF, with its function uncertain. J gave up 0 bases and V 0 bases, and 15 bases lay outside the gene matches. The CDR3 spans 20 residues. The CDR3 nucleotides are TGTGCCAGAAGCTTGGGGTTCCGTACAGGGGCTTATAATAGCAATCAGCCCCAGCATTTT. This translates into CARSLGFRTGAYNSNQPQHF.

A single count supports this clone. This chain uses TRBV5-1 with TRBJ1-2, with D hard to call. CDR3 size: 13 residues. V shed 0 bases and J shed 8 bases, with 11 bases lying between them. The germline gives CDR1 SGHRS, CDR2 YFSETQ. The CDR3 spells CASSLALSEGYTF. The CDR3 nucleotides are TGCGCCAGCAGCTTGGCCCTCTCTGAGGGCTACACCTTC. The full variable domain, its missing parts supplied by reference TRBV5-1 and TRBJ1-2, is KAGVTQTPRYLIKTRGQQVTLSCSPISGHRSVSWYQQTPGQGLQFLFEYFSETQRNKGNFPGRFSGRQFSNSRSEMNVSTLELGDSALYLCASSLALSEGYTFGSGTRLTVV.

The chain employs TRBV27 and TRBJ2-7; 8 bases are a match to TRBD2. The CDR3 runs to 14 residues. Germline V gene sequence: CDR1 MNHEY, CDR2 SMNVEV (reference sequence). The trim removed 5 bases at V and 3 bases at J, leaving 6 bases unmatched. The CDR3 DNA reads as TGTGCCAGCAGTCTTAGCGGGGTTATCTACGAGCAGTACTTC. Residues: CASSLSGVIYEQYF.

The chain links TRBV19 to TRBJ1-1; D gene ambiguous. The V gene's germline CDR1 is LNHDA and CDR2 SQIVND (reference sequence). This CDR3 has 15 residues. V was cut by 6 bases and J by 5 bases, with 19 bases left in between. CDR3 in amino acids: CASSLDIYLMTEAFF. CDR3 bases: TGTGCCAGTAGCCTCGACATCTACCTAATGACTGAAGCTTTCTTT.

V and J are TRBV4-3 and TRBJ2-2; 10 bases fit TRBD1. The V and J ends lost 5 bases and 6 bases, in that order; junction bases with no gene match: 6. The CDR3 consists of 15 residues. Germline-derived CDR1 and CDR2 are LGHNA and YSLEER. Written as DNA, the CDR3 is TGCGCCAGCAGCTGGGACAGGGGATCCCCCGGGGAGCTGTTTTTT. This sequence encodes CASSWDRGSPGELFF.

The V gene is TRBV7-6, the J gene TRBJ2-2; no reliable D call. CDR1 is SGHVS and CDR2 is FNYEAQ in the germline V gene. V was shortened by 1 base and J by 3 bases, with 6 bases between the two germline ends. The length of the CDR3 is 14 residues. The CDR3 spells CASSLGTDTGELFF. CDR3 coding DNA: TGTGCCAGCAGCTTAGGCACTGACACCGGGGAGCTGTTTTTT.

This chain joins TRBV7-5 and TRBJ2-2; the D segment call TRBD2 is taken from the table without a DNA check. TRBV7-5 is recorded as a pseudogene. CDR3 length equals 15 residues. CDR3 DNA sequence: TGTGCCAGAAGCGTACTAGCGGGAAGGGCCGGGGAGCTGTTTTTT. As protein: CARSVLAGRAGELFF.

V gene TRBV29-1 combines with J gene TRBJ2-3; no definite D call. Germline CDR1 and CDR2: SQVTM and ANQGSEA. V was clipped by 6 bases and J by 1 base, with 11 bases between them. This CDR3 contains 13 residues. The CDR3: CSVRTLGTDTQYF. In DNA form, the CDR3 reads TGCAGCGTCCGGACCCTCGGCACAGATACGCAGTATTTT.

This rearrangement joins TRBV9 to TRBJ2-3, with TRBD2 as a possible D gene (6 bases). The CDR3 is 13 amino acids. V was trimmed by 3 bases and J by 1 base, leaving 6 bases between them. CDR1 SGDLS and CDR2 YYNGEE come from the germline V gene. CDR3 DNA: TGTGCCAGCAGCGGGGAGGGCACAGATACGCAGTATTTT. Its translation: CASSGEGTDTQYF. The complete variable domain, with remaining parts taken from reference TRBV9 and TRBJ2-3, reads DSGVTQTPKHLITATGQRVTLRCSPRSGDLSVYWYQQSLDQGLQFLIQYYNGEERAKGNILERFSAQQFPDLHSELNLSSLELGDSALYFCASSGEGTDTQYFGPGTRLTVL.

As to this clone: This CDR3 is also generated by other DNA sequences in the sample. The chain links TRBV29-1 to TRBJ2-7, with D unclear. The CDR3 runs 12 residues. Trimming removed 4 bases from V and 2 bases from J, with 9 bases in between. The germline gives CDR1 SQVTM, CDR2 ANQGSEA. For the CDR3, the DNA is TGCAGCGTTGGAGACTCCCCCTACGAGCAGTACTTC. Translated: CSVGDSPYEQYF.

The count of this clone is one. This CDR3 is CSVIFGRVDNQPQHF. CDR3 DNA sequence: TGCAGCGTTATATTTGGGAGGGTGGACAATCAGCCCCAGCATTTT. The V call is TRBV29-1, the J call TRBJ1-5, with D unresolved. The CDR3 has 15 amino acids. Germline V gene data show CDR1 as SQVTM and CDR2 as ANQGSEA. Trimming cost V 5 bases and J 3 bases, with 17 bases left between them. The full variable domain, completed using reference TRBV29-1 and TRBJ1-5, is SAVISQKPSRDICQRGTSLTIQCQVDSQVTMMFWYRQQPGQSLTLIATANQGSEATYESGFVIDKFPISRPNLTFSTLTVSNMSPEDSSIYLCSVIFGRVDNQPQHFGDGTRLSIL.